This T cell receptor beta chain was captured in a study of cytomegalovirus exposure and HLA in healthy donors. These donors were members of the roughly 110-subject validation cohort, a group separate from the approximately 670-subject first cohort. Germline values: CDR1 GTSNPN, CDR2 SVGIG (reference sequence). Trimming took off 2 bases at V and 5 bases at J, with 18 bases between the two ends. The CDR3 has 15 residues. TCRdb's copy holds only in-frame clones and misses some; the assay was immunoSEQ multiplex PCR. This table holds roughly 150,000 clones, around nine tenths found once. Study outcomes and limitations: The study flagged about 150 TCR beta chains as cytomegalovirus-associated. Clusters of TCRs from the first cohort tended to co-occur in the 120 or so validation repertoires (as a later analysis found). In vitro experiments confirmed that three CMV-associated chains were specific for CMV antigens.

Comment on this clone: Antigen unknown.

This receptor was taken from a woman between 18 and 29 years old in good health and CMV-seronegative. Sequences were obtained from PBMCs. This rearrangement joins TRBV30 to TRBJ1-1, with TRBD1 as a possible D gene (6 bases). CDR3 coding DNA: TGTGCCTGGAGTTCCCTGGACAGTAGGATTACTGAAGCTTTCTTT. Its translation: CAWSSLDSRITEAFF.